This TCR beta chain emerged from a study of blood T cell repertoires in COVID-19. Method: immunoSEQ multiplex PCR; TCRdb's copy keeps in-frame clones and lacks some. The repertoire holds roughly 250,000 clones, with less than 85% as singletons. Germline CDR1 is SGHRS and CDR2 is YFSETQ. This CDR3 contains 15 residues. Trimming pared 0 bases from V and 1 base from J, leaving 7 bases between. The V and J genes are TRBV5-1 and TRBJ2-2; D is possibly TRBD1 (5 bases). This sequence originates from an elderly woman with active or convalescent COVID-19. Sequencing input: peripheral blood. The CDR3: CASSLATVNTGELFF. The CDR3 coding sequence is TGCGCCAGCAGCTTGGCGACAGTGAACACCGGGGAGCTGTTTTTT.